This entry describes one T cell receptor (beta chain). Its specificity is unknown. Analyses pooled second doses at about 4 or about 12 weeks. The data stem from a study of T cell responses to AZD1222 COVID-19 vaccine. Notes on the study in general: In the spike-specific TCR repertoire, nearly half reportedly target unmutated variant regions. The study found vaccine-associated CD4 TCRs spanning spike, dominant at 160-218 and 743-854.

The V end lost 5 bases, the J end lost 2 bases, and 18 bases lay between the germline ends. Germline V gene sequence: CDR1 SGHTS, CDR2 YDEGEE. The length of the CDR3 is 16 residues. Method: immunoSEQ multiplex PCR; TCRdb's copy keeps in-frame clones and lacks some. The sample records 95,000 to 150,000 clones, about 90% being singletons. The V gene is TRBV5-8, the J gene TRBJ2-3; possibly TRBD2 for D (5 bases). The starting material was peripheral blood, obtained 28 days after the second AZD1222 dose. This sequence originates from an adult who received the AZD1222 COVID-19 vaccine. In DNA, the CDR3 is TGTGCCAGCAGTCCCGGAGGCAGTCCTTCCACAGATACGCAGTATTTT. It encodes CASSPGGSPSTDTQYF.